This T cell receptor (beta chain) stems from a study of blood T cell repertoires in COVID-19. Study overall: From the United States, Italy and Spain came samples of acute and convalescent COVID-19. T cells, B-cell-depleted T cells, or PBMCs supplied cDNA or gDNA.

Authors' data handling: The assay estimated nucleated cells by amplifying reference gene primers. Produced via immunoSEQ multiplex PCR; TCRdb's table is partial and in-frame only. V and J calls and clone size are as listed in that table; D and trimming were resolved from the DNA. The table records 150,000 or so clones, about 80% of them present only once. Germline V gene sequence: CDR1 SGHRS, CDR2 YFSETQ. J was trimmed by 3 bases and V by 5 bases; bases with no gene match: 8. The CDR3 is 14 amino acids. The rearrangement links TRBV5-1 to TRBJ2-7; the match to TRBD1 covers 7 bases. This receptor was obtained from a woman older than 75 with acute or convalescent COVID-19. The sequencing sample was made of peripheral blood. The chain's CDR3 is CASSPGTDVYEQYF. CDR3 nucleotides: TGCGCCAGCAGTCCCGGGACAGACGTCTACGAGCAGTACTTC. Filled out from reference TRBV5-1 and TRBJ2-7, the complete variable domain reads KAGVTQTPRYLIKTRGQQVTLSCSPISGHRSVSWYQQTPGQGLQFLFEYFSETQRNKGNFPGRFSGRQFSNSRSEMNVSTLELGDSALYLCASSPGTDVYEQYFGPGTRLTVT.